A single T cell receptor beta chain is shown here with its context. The CDR3 runs 16 residues. Trimming pared 0 bases from V and 2 bases from J, leaving 12 bases between. Germline V gene data show CDR1 as KGHSH and CDR2 as LQKENI. TCRdb keeps only in-frame clones here, not all; method: immunoSEQ multiplex PCR. This table has some 21,000 clones, about 87% appearing once. These data belong to a study of OX40 agonist ivuxolimab in advanced cancers. Turning to the study itself: Males comprised around 78% of the group, whose mean age was approximately 62 years (range 23 to 79). Under the entry rules, prior anti-PD-1, anti-PD-L1 or anti-CTLA-4 therapy was allowed, and 40% had some.

Specimen: CD4+ or CD8+ T cells sorted from blood, collected in a trial of the OX40 agonist ivuxolimab. The clonotype was recovered from an adult with an advanced solid tumor such as melanoma, head and neck, liver or kidney cancer. The chain employs TRBV18 and TRBJ2-3, with D possibly matching TRBD1 (6 bases). DNA of the CDR3: TGTGCCAGCTCACCACCGCCACAGGGACCCACAGATACGCAGTATTTT. Residues: CASSPPPQGPTDTQYF.